One TCR beta chain is described in this entry. Time point noted: technical triplicate 3. This entry comes from a study of neurological immune-mediated disorders. Template-switch 5'RACE cDNA synthesis added a 10-nucleotide unique molecular identifier. TCRdb reanalysed the 5' RACE reads using MiXCR and keeps one entry per CDR3 protein. The repertoire consists of about 31,000 distinct CDR3 sequences, with roughly a sixth occurring once and the leading ten covering less than 5.5%. Germline CDR1 and CDR2: SGHRS and YFSETQ. J was trimmed by 4 bases and V by 3 bases; bases with no gene match: 1. CDR3 length: 13 residues.

Sequenced sample: CD4+ T cells from blood. This clonotype was obtained from a female donor with HTLV-1-associated myelopathy (HAM/TSP). The chain has TRBV5-1 and TRBJ2-1, with 7 nucleotides matching TRBD1. The CDR3 sequence is CASSWGQYNEQFF. DNA for the CDR3: TGCGCCAGCAGCTGGGGACAGTACAATGAGCAGTTCTTC.